The 20 T cell receptor beta chains below were found in one sample sequenced in a study of beta chain features in type 1 diabetes. No antigen is known for these receptors. Findings and caveats of the study: TCRB CDR3s were moderately but significantly shorter in Type 1 diabetes patients in all four CD4+ subsets.

Every isolated RNA sample was fully reverse transcribed, so sequencing captured expressed TCRB transcripts. Profiling relied on immunoSEQ multiplex PCR, and the TCRdb table lists in-frame clones only, not all of them. This sample has approximately 170,000 clones, with approximately 8% found just once. Specimen: central memory CD4+ T cells from blood. Receptors originate from a man between 18 and 29 years old with type 1 diabetes.

The sample holds a few counts of this clone. The chain links TRBV9 to TRBJ1-6; D possibly corresponds to TRBD1 (5 bases). There are 14 residues in the CDR3. Germline-derived CDR1 and CDR2 are SGDLS and YYNGEE. Trimming removed 0 bases at V and 9 bases at J, with 10 bases between. The CDR3 nucleotides read TGTGCCAGCAGCGTAGGCCAGGGTGGTTCACCCCTCCACTTT. It yields the protein CASSVGQGGSPLHF.

The CDR3 loop is CASSPGASGRTDTQYF. In DNA, the CDR3 is TGCGCCAGCAGCCCCGGGGCTAGCGGGCGGACAGATACGCAGTATTTT. V is TRBV10-2 and J is TRBJ2-3; 8 bases match TRBD2. CDR3 size: 16 residues. The junction had 11 bases not matched to a gene; V was cut back by 6 bases and J by 3 bases. CDR1 WSHSY and CDR2 SAAADI come from the germline V gene.

This clone came up a few times. The V call is TRBV4-1, the J call TRBJ1-6; 8 nucleotides line up with TRBD1. Germline CDR1 reads MGHRA; CDR2 reads YSYEKL. The length of the CDR3 is 17 residues. The J segment lost 10 bases and the V segment lost 4 bases, leaving 15 bases of the junction unmatched. The CDR3 nucleotides read TGCGCCAGCAGCCTAAAATCTACGACAGGGGCAGCCTCACCCCTCCACTTT. Protein product: CASSLKSTTGAASPLHF.

This clone was observed a handful of times. The chain combines TRBV18 with TRBJ1-5; a weak D match, TRBD1 (6 bases). Germline lookup yields CDR1 KGHSH and CDR2 LQKENI. This CDR3 spans 13 amino acids. V was shortened by 4 bases and J by 4 bases, with 8 bases between the two germline ends. The CDR3 bases are TGTGCCAGCTCACGTCAGGGGAATCAGCCCCAGCATTTT. It translates to CASSRQGNQPQHF.

This clone was counted a few times. V and J are TRBV19 and TRBJ1-1; D perhaps matches TRBD1 (6 bases). The germline V gene encodes CDR1 LNHDA and CDR2 SQIVND (reference sequence). With 4 bases removed from V and 4 bases from J, the gap between germline ends came to 19 bases. The CDR3 runs to 16 residues. The CDR3: CASSRGSDRRGTEAFF. CDR3 nucleotide sequence: TGTGCCAGTAGTAGGGGCTCGGACAGACGAGGCACTGAAGCTTTCTTT.

This sequence joins TRBV7-2 and TRBJ2-1; 12 bases agree with TRBD1. Germline V gene lookup returns CDR1 SGHTA and CDR2 FQGNSA. The CDR3 totals 14 residues. J gave up 8 bases and V 6 bases, and 5 bases lay outside the gene matches. CDR3 sequence reads: CASRPGQGAHEQFF. DNA for the CDR3: TGTGCCAGCAGGCCGGGACAGGGGGCCCATGAGCAGTTCTTC.

This clone turned up a few times. J is TRBJ1-4 and V is TRBV30; 9 positions match TRBD1. Germline CDR1 is GTSNPN and CDR2 is SVGIG (reference sequence). CDR3 size: 15 residues. The J segment lost 8 bases and the V segment lost 2 bases, leaving 9 bases of the junction unmatched. CDR3 DNA: TGTGCCTGGAGTATGATCCCTGGACAGGGGGAAAAACTGTTTTTT. Translating it yields CAWSMIPGQGEKLFF.

The chain uses TRBV5-1 and TRBJ2-5; TRBD2 matches at 10 bases. The CDR3 is made up of 18 amino acids. Trimming removed 4 bases from V and 2 bases from J; junction bases left unmatched: 14. Germline-derived CDR1 and CDR2 are SGHRS and YFSETQ. The CDR3 loop reads CASSKIKRTSGFQETQYF. The CDR3 DNA sequence: TGCGCCAGCAGCAAGATAAAAAGGACTAGCGGTTTTCAAGAGACCCAGTACTTC.

As regards this clone: Other DNA sequences within the sample encode an identical CDR3. This chain joins TRBV2 and TRBJ2-2; perhaps TRBD2 as D (7 bases). Germline CDR1 reads SNHLY; CDR2 reads FYNNEI. V gave up 4 bases and J gave up 1 base, with 13 bases separating them. The CDR3 runs 16 residues. CDR3 sequence reads: CASSVRGGLNTGELFF. Written as DNA, the CDR3 is TGTGCCAGCAGTGTCAGGGGAGGGCTGAACACCGGGGAGCTGTTTTTT. The full variable domain, with the rest looked up from reference TRBV2 and TRBJ2-2, is EPEVTQTPSHQVTQMGQEVILRCVPISNHLYFYWYRQILGQKVEFLVSFYNNEISEKSEIFDDQFSVERPDGSNFTLKIRSTKLEDSAMYFCASSVRGGLNTGELFFGEGSRLTVL.

This clone occurred a few times. The chain is built from TRBV6-5 and TRBJ2-7; 8 bases agree with TRBD2. V lost 7 bases to trimming and J lost 6 bases; unmatched junction nucleotides: 8. The CDR3 runs to 13 residues. CDR1 is MNHEY and CDR2 is SVGAGI in the germline V gene. The CDR3 here is CASTNSGIGEQYF. The CDR3 DNA sequence: TGTGCCAGCACAAATAGCGGGATTGGCGAGCAGTACTTC.

This clone has only a few counts. The rearrangement joins TRBV10-3 to TRBJ2-3; 10 bases match TRBD2. Germline V gene sequence: CDR1 ENHRY, CDR2 SYGVKD. V trimming: 4 bases; J trimming: 5 bases; junction bases outside the gene matches: 3. The CDR3 extends over 14 amino acids. The CDR3 coding sequence is TGTGCCATCAGTGGAGCGGGGGGGGAAGATACGCAGTATTTT. Translated, it gives CAISGAGGEDTQYF.

This sequence joins TRBV5-4 and TRBJ2-5; 7 bases fit TRBD1. Trimming at V came to 0 bases and at J to 5 bases, leaving 4 bases not matched to a gene. CDR3 length: 14 amino acids. Germline V gene data show CDR1 as SGHNT and CDR2 as YYREEE (reference sequence). CDR3 coding DNA: TGTGCCAGCAGCTTGGACAGGGGCGGTGAGACCCAGTACTTC. Protein: CASSLDRGGETQYF.

This clone was counted a few times. The CDR3 here is CASSRGQHADQPQHF. As DNA, the CDR3 is TGTGCCAGCAGTCGGGGACAGCACGCGGATCAGCCCCAGCATTTT. This chain links TRBV28 with TRBJ1-5; 7 bases line up with TRBD1. The CDR3 consists of 15 residues. Germline V CDR1 and CDR2: MDHEN, SYDVKM. Trimming cost V 5 bases and J 5 bases; bases outside gene matches: 9.

This clone occurred a few times. The V call is TRBV18, the J call TRBJ2-5; D gene uncertain. CDR1 and CDR2 from the germline V gene are KGHSH and LQKENI. V lost 2 bases and J 5 bases, leaving 6 bases between the germline ends. This CDR3 comprises 12 residues. The CDR3 DNA follows: TGTGCCAGCTCACCATCGTTTGAGACCCAGTACTTC. It encodes CASSPSFETQYF.

The genes are TRBV19 and TRBJ2-1; D gene uncertain. This CDR3 is built from 12 residues. V lost 2 bases, J lost 9 bases, and 8 bases lay in between. The germline V gene has CDR1 LNHDA and CDR2 SQIVND (reference sequence). The CDR3, as DNA: TGTGCCAGTAGTATACTCCGAGGTGAGCAGTTCTTC. Translating it yields CASSILRGEQFF. The variable domain in full, completed from reference TRBV19 and TRBJ2-1, reads DGGITQSPKYLFRKEGQNVTLSCEQNLNHDAMYWYRQDPGQGLRLIYYSQIVNDFQKGDIAEGYSVSREKKESFPLTVTSAQKNPTAFYLCASSILRGEQFFGPGTRLTVL.

The CDR3 DNA reads as TGTGCCAGCAGCGTAGAGGGGACAGGGATGTCCGAGCAGTACTTC. Protein product: CASSVEGTGMSEQYF. The J gene is TRBJ2-7, the V gene TRBV9; 9 bases match TRBD1. The length of the CDR3 is 15 residues. Germline V CDR1 and CDR2: SGDLS, YYNGEE. Trimming took 0 bases from V and 6 from J; bases not matched to a gene: 7.

The table lists this clone with a few counts. The chain recombines TRBV5-1 with TRBJ1-1; TRBD1 matches at 7 bases. The CDR3 contains 14 residues. Losses at the gene ends were 4 bases for V and 4 bases for J; bases not matched to a gene: 7. Germline V CDR1 and CDR2: SGHRS, YFSETQ. The CDR3 DNA is TGCGCCAGCAGCCAAAGAGACAGGGCCACTGAAGCTTTCTTT. As protein: CASSQRDRATEAFF.

The J gene is TRBJ2-3, the V gene TRBV28, with D tentatively TRBD1 (5 bases). Germline CDR1 and CDR2: MDHEN and SYDVKM. With 7 bases removed from V and 4 bases from J, the gap between germline ends came to 15 bases. The CDR3 contains 14 residues. CDR3 loop: CASTSGSRSDTQYF. CDR3 DNA sequence: TGTGCCAGCACCTCAGGGTCCAGGTCAGATACGCAGTATTTT.

This clone was recorded a few times. The CDR3, as DNA: TGCAGCGTTGAGGATAAACAGTTCTATGGCTACACCTTC. Protein sequence: CSVEDKQFYGYTF. J is TRBJ1-2 and V is TRBV29-1, with D uncertain. V was trimmed by 3 bases and J by 4 bases, leaving 12 bases between them. Germline lookup yields CDR1 SQVTM and CDR2 ANQGSEA. CDR3 length: 13 residues.

J is TRBJ1-2 and V is TRBV9, with a possible D match to TRBD1 (5 bases). The CDR3 runs to 17 residues. Trimming pared 3 bases from V and 1 base from J, leaving 19 bases between. Germline V CDR1 and CDR2: SGDLS, YYNGEE. The CDR3 reads CASSGNAGRQFNYGYTF. The CDR3, as DNA: TGTGCCAGCAGCGGGAACGCCGGGAGACAGTTTAACTATGGCTACACCTTC. The variable domain in full, completed from reference TRBV9 and TRBJ1-2, reads DSGVTQTPKHLITATGQRVTLRCSPRSGDLSVYWYQQSLDQGLQFLIQYYNGEERAKGNILERFSAQQFPDLHSELNLSSLELGDSALYFCASSGNAGRQFNYGYTFGSGTRLTVV.